This T cell receptor beta chain came from a study of cytomegalovirus exposure and HLA in healthy donors. Overall study results and limits: With further analysis later on, most CMV-associated TCR beta chains appeared HLA-restricted.

Healthy bone marrow donors made up the donor group. As for this clone: Its antigen is as yet unknown.

V lost 7 bases and J lost 5, with 15 bases in between. In germline, CDR1 is SGHAT, CDR2 FQNNGV. The CDR3 runs to 14 residues. 13 Jbeta primers and 60 Vbeta primers were used for the PCR. Libraries were prepared by immunoSEQ multiplex PCR; TCRdb keeps only in-frame clonotypes and omits some of them. The sample records about 150,000 clones, around 78% being singletons. Sequenced: PBMCs. The origin of this receptor is a woman aged 40 to 55 in good health and CMV-seropositive. V gene TRBV11-2 combines with J gene TRBJ2-1, with D perhaps TRBD1 (5 bases). CDR3: CASNPGWGDNEQFF. In DNA, the CDR3 is TGTGCCAGCAACCCAGGGTGGGGTGACAATGAGCAGTTCTTC.